This TCR beta chain was observed in a study of blood T cell repertoires in COVID-19. Across the whole study: Sample material is recorded as cDNA or gDNA derived from T cells, B-cell-depleted T cells, or PBMCs.

Using immunoSEQ multiplex PCR, the repertoire was profiled, and TCRdb retains in-frame clones only, with some absent. The sample yields more than 150,000 clones, roughly 82% seen once. Germline lookup yields CDR1 MNHEY and CDR2 SVGAGI. The CDR3 is 14 amino acids. The ends lost 6 bases at V and 9 bases at J; junction bases unmatched: 6. The rearrangement uses TRBV6-5 and TRBJ1-6; TRBD1 matches at 9 bases. The receptor comes from a middle-aged man who had recovered from COVID-19. Sequencing was carried out using PBMCs or T cells enriched from blood (not recorded which). CDR3: CASSPGTGSSPLHF. The CDR3 bases are TGTGCCAGCAGCCCCGGGACAGGGAGTTCACCCCTCCACTTT.